This T cell receptor beta chain originates from a study of T cells expressing NK-cell markers. Study-wide background: HCMV serostatus: most of the eight sequenced donors positive, one negative. The study, taken as a whole, reports: There were a handful of donors in whom these clonotypes also led the CD3+CD56-NKG2C+ fraction.

Germline CDR1 DFQATT, CDR2 SNEGSKA (reference sequence). CDR3 length equals 14 residues. Beta-chain TCR cDNA was generated via 5'RACE template switching with UMIs. TCRdb reworked the 5' RACE reads into one entry per CDR3 protein, no DNA. The table lists about 410,000 distinct CDR3 sequences. To note about this clonotype: Its antigen is still unknown.

The rearrangement links TRBV20-1 to TRBJ2-3. Sequencing was done on a sample of blood T cells: a sorted CD56 or NKG2C T cell subset, CD4+ or CD8+ T cells, or bulk PBMC T cells (not recorded which). The TCR was taken from a woman in her 50s in good health. The CDR3 region is CSARGDTGLNTQYF.